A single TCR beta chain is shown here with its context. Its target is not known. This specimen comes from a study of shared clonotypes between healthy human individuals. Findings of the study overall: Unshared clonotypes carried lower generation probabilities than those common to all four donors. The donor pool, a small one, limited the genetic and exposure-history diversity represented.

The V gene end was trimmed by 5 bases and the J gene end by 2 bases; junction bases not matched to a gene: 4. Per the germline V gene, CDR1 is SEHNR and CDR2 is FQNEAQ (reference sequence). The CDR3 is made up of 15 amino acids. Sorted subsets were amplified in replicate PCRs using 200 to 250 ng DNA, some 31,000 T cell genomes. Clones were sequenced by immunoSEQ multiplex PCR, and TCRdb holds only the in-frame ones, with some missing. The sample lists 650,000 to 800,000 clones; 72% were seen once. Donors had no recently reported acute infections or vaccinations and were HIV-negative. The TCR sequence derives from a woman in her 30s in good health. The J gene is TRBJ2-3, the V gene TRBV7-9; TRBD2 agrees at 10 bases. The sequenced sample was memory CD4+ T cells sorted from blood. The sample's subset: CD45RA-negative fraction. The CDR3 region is CASSRGLADTDTQYF. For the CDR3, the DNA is TGTGCCAGCAGCCGCGGACTAGCGGACACAGATACGCAGTATTTT.